The entry below gives a single T cell receptor beta chain sequence along with its context. Its antigen is currently unknown. The data derive from a study of T cell responses to AZD1222 COVID-19 vaccine. General study points: The peak T cell response came first, and repertoires were sampled only after it. Nearly half of spike-specific TCRs reportedly go after variant regions that carry no mutations. Clonal diversity was possibly underestimated, and the donors were mostly white British, with more females. Rises in breadth and depth of Spike-specific TCRs came after two AZD1222 doses.

J lost 4 bases, V lost 4 bases, and 1 base had no gene match. Germline V lookup: CDR1 SGHDN, CDR2 FVKESK. CDR3 length: 13 amino acids. Sequencing was performed with immunoSEQ multiplex PCR; in TCRdb, only in-frame clones are kept and a portion is missing. The sample has about 180,000 clones; 88% are singletons. The sample consisted of peripheral blood, taken on day 0 of AZD1222 vaccination. The source is an adult in good health. This chain uses TRBV14 with TRBJ2-7; 10 bases match TRBD2. The chain's CDR3 is CASSLAGGYEQYF. The CDR3 bases are TGTGCCAGCAGCCTAGCGGGAGGTTACGAGCAGTACTTC.